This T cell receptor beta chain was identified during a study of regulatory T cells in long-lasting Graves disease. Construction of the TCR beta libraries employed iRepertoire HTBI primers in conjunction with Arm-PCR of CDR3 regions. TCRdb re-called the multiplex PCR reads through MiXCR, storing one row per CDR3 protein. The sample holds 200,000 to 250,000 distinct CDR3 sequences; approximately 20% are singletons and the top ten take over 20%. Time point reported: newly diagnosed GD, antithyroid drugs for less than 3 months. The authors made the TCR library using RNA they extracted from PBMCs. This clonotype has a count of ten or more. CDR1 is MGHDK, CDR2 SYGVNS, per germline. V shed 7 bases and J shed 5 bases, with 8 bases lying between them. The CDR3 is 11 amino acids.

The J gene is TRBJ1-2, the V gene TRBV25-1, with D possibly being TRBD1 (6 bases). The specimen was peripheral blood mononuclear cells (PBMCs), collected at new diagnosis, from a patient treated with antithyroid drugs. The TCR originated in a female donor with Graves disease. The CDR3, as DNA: TGTGCCAGCACAGGGGTTTATGGCTACACCTTC. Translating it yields CASTGVYGYTF.